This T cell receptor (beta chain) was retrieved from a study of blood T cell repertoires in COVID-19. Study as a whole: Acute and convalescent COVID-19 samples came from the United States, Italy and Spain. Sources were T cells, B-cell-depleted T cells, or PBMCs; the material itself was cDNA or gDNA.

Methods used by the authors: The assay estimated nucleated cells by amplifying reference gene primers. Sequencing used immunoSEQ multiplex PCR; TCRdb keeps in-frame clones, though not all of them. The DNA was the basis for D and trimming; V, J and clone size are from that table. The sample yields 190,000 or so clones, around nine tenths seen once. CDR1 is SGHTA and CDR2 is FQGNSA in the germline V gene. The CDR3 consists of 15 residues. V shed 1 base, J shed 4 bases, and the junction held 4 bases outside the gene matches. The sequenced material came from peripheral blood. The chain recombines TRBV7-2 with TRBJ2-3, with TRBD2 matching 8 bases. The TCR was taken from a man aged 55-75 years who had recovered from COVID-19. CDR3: CASSLDRGGSDTQYF. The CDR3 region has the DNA TGTGCCAGCAGCTTAGACCGGGGGGGCTCAGATACGCAGTATTTT.